Sequencing of this TCR beta chain was carried out in a study of CD8 T cells in ankylosing spondylitis. Scientists made TCR beta libraries using quantitative 5'-RACE with molecular barcodes. TCRdb used MiXCR to reprocess the 5' RACE reads, holding one entry per CDR3 protein. Of some 140,000 distinct CDR3 sequences in the sample, roughly 15% were seen once. Study-wide results and limits: Reports of some motif variants in reactive arthritis synovial fluid and blood predate this one. Within matched ankylosing spondylitis synovial fluid, disease-linked clones were reportedly significantly enriched. Typical of ankylosing spondylitis blood, it appeared, was a TCR beta motif of several highly homologous variants.

Remarks on this clonotype: As yet, its antigen is unknown.

This clonotype was sampled from a male donor with ankylosing spondylitis. What was sequenced was blood, either unsorted or a sorted T cell fraction (not recorded which).

The CDR3 DNA reads as TGTGCCGGGGTACAAGAGACCCAGTACTTC. As protein: CAGVQETQYF. The chain employs TRBV25-1 and TRBJ2-5; no clear D. CDR1 is MGHDK and CDR2 is SYGVNS in the germline V gene. This CDR3 has 10 amino acids. V was pared by 11 bases and J by 2 bases, with 6 bases between.